These 8 T cell receptor beta chains originate from one sample sequenced in a study of T cell repertoires in cytomegalovirus infection. TCRdb passed the reads through MiXCR, listing each CDR3 protein once. This table holds hundreds of thousands of distinct CDR3 sequences, around 24% found once. The specimen was CD8+ T cells from PBMCs. Receptors were obtained from a human donor in good health (CMV status not recorded). Some clones in this sample may be carry-over from other donors' samples.

This rearrangement joins TRBV7-9 to TRBJ1-1; D not certain. Germline V gives CDR1 SEHNR, CDR2 FQNEAQ (reference sequence). There are 16 residues in the CDR3. The V and J ends lost 5 bases and 0 bases respectively, with 16 bases between them. The CDR3 region is CASSLGETLVNTEAFF. The DNA for the CDR3 is TGTGCCAGCAGCCTAGGAGAGACCCTTGTGAACACTGAAGCTTTCTTT.

A single count supports this clonotype. This could be a read error, since a much larger clone is one nucleotide away. The rearrangement joins TRBV28 to TRBJ2-3, with 9 bases matching TRBD2. Germline CDR1 MDHEN, CDR2 SYDVKM. The CDR3 is 17 amino acids. CDR3 bases: TGTGCCAACAGTCCTGCGGTAGCGGGGGCCCTCACAGATACGCAGTATTTT. Translated: CANSPAVAGALTDTQYF.

The V and J genes are TRBV14 and TRBJ1-6; D is unclear. CDR1 and CDR2 (germline): SGHDN, FVKESK. The CDR3 is made up of 18 amino acids. Trimming took 2 bases from V and 1 from J, leaving 15 bases between them. CDR3 protein: CASSQFPPRVSYNSPLHF. The CDR3 region has the DNA TGTGCCAGCAGCCAATTCCCTCCTCGGGTTTCCTATAATTCACCCCTCCACTTT.

The CDR3 loop reads CASSPVPGKTQYF. The CDR3 region has the DNA TGTGCCAGCAGTCCTGTCCCAGGAAAGACCCAGTACTTC. The V gene is TRBV9, the J gene TRBJ2-5; D ambiguous. Germline CDR1 reads SGDLS; CDR2 reads YYNGEE. CDR3 size: 13 residues. V was trimmed by 5 bases and J by 6 bases, leaving 14 bases between them.

This clonotype was counted only a few times. The chain joins TRBV5-6 to TRBJ2-1; 7 nucleotides line up with TRBD1. Germline CDR1 is SGHDT and CDR2 is YYEEEE. The CDR3 has 12 amino acids. The ends lost 4 bases at V and 7 bases at J; junction bases unmatched: 2. The CDR3 region has the DNA TGTGCCAGCAGCGAGGGACAGAATGAGCAGTTCTTC. Its translation: CASSEGQNEQFF.

The chain employs TRBV7-4 and TRBJ1-2; D unresolved. The CDR3 covers 12 residues. Germline CDR1 is SGHVT and CDR2 is SQSDAQ. The V end was cut by 4 bases, the J end by 8 bases, with 11 bases between. CDR3 region: CASSSPAGGYTF. DNA for the CDR3: TGTGCCAGCAGCTCCCCAGCAGGAGGCTACACCTTC.

The V call is TRBV7-2, the J call TRBJ2-7, with D maybe TRBD2 (5 bases). Trimming left V 1 base short and J 3 bases short, with 16 bases between. The CDR3 length is 16 residues. The V gene's germline CDR1 is SGHTA and CDR2 FQGNSA. Here the CDR3 DNA reads TGTGCCAGCAGCTTAGAGGTAGCGCCGCCATTCTACGAGCAGTACTTC. Protein product: CASSLEVAPPFYEQYF.

This clonotype was picked up a small number of times. The gene calls are TRBV28 and TRBJ2-1; D ambiguous. The V end lost 1 base, the J end lost 5 bases, and 9 bases lay between the germline ends. This CDR3 is 14 amino acids long. CDR1 is MDHEN and CDR2 is SYDVKM in the germline V gene. The CDR3 region has the DNA TGTGCCAGCAGTTTATCCCCGGTGGACAATGAGCAGTTCTTC. This sequence encodes CASSLSPVDNEQFF.